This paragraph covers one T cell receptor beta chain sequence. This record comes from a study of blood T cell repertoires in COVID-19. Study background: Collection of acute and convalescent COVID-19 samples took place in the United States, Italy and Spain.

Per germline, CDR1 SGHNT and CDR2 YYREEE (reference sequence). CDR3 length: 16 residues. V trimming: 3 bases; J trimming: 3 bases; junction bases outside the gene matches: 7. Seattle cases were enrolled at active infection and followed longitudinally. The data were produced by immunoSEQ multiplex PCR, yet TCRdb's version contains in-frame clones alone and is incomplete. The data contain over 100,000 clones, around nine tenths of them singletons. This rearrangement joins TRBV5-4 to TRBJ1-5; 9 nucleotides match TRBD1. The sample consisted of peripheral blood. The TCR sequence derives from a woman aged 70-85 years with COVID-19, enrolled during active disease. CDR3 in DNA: TGTGCCAGCAGCTCCACCGGGACAGGGATCAATCAGCCCCAGCATTTT. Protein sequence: CASSSTGTGINQPQHF.